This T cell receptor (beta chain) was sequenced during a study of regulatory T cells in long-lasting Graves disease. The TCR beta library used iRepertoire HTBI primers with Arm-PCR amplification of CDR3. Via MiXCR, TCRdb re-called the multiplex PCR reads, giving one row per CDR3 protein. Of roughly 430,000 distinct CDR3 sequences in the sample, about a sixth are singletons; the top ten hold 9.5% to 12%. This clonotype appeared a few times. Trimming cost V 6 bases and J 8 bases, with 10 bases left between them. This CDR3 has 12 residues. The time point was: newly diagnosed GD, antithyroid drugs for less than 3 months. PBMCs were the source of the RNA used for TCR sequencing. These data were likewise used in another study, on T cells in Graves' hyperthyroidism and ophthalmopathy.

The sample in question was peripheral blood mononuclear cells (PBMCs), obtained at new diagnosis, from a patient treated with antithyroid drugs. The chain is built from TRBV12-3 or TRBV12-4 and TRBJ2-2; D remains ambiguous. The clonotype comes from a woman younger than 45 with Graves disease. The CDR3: CASRTEAGELFF. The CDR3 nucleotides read TGTGCCAGCAGAACAGAAGCGGGGGAGCTGTTTTTT.